This TCR beta chain was recorded in a study of regulatory T cells in long-lasting Graves disease. Trimming removed 5 bases from V and 9 bases from J; junction bases left unmatched: 12. The CDR3 contains 14 residues. The V gene's germline CDR1 is MNHNS and CDR2 SASEGT. Time point here: persistent/refractory GD, antithyroid drugs over 5 years with positive TRAb. PBMC-derived RNA was used for the TCR library. With iRepertoire HTBI primers and Arm-PCR of CDR3 regions, TCR beta libraries were built. In TCRdb, the multiplex PCR reads were re-called with MiXCR into one record per CDR3 protein. The sample holds about 430,000 distinct CDR3 sequences; 21% are singletons and the top ten take around an eighth.

This receptor was obtained from a female donor with Graves disease. The gene calls are TRBV6-1 and TRBJ2-7; 8 nucleotides agree with TRBD1. Sequencing used peripheral blood mononuclear cells (PBMCs), obtained when the disease was refractory, from a patient treated with antithyroid drugs. The CDR3 protein is CASSLGTGAPGQYF. In nucleotides, the CDR3 is TGTGCCAGCAGTCTAGGGACAGGTGCTCCGGGGCAGTACTTC.